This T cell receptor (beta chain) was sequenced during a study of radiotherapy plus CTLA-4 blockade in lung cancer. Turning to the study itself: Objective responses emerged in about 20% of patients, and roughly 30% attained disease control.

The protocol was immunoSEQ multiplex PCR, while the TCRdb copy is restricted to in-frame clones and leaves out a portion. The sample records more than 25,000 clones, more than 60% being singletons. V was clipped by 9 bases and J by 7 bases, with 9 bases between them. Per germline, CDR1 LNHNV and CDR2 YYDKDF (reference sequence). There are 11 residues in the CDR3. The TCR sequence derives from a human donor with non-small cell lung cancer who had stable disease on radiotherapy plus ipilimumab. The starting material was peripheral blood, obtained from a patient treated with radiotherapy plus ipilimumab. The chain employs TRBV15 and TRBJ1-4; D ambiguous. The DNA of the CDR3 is TGTGCCACTGGACTGGGTGAAAAACTGTTTTTT. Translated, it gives CATGLGEKLFF.